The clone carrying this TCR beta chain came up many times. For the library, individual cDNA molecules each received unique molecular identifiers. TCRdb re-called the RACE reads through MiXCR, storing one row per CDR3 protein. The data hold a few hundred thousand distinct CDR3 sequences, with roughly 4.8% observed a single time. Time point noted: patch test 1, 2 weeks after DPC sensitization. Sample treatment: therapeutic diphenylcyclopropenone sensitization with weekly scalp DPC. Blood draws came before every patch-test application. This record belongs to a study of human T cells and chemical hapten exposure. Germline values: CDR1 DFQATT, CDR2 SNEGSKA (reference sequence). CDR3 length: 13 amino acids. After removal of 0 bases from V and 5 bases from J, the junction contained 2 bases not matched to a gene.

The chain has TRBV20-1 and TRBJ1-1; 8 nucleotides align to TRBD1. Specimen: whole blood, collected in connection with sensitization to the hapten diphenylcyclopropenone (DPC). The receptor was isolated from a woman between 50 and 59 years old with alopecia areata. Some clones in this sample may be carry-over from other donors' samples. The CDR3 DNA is TGCAGTGCTAGAGAACAGGGGGAAACTGAAGCTTTCTTT. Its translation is CSAREQGETEAFF.